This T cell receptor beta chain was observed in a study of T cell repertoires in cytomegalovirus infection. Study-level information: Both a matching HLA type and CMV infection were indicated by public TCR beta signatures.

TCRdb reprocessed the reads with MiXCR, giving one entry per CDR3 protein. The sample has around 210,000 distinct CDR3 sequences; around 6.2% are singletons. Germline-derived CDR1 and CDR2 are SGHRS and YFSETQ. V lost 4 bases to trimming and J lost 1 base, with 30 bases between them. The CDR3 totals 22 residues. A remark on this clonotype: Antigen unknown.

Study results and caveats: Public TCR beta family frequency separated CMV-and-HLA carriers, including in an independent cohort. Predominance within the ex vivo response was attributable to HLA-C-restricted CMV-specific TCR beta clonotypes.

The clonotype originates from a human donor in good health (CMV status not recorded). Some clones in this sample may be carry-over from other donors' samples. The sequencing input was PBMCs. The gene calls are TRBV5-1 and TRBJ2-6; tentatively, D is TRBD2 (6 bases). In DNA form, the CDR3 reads TGCGCCAGCAGCGGGTCTTCTCTTGTGGGGACTGGCTCGATTTCTGGGGCCAACGTCCTGACTTTC. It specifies CASSGSSLVGTGSISGANVLTF.